This T cell receptor (beta chain) originates from a study of cytomegalovirus exposure and HLA in healthy donors. Study-level information: The same platform used for the 666 first-cohort repertoires was also used for the roughly 130 validation repertoires, as a later analysis reported.

Generated by immunoSEQ multiplex PCR, the TCRdb table keeps only in-frame clones and is missing some. Found here are about 200,000 clones, about 81% of them singletons; the top ten hold around 1.2%. The length of the CDR3 is 14 residues. V was trimmed by 1 base and J by 2 bases, leaving 9 bases between them. Looked up from germline, CDR1 is GTSNPN and CDR2 is SVGIG (reference sequence). In this sample, this clone turned up a few times. As yet, its antigen is unknown. General observations from the study: Diagnosis of cytomegalovirus status made by the classifier reportedly showed high specificity and sensitivity. The tendency of first-cohort TCR clusters to co-occur in the 120 or so validation repertoires was the finding of a later analysis.

The sequencing sample was made of PBMCs. This sequence joins TRBV30 and TRBJ2-1; D remains ambiguous. The sequence derives from a woman in her twenties or thirties in good health and CMV-seronegative. This chain's CDR3 is CAWSGRSPYNEQFF. The CDR3 region has the DNA TGTGCCTGGAGTGGCCGCAGTCCCTACAATGAGCAGTTCTTC.